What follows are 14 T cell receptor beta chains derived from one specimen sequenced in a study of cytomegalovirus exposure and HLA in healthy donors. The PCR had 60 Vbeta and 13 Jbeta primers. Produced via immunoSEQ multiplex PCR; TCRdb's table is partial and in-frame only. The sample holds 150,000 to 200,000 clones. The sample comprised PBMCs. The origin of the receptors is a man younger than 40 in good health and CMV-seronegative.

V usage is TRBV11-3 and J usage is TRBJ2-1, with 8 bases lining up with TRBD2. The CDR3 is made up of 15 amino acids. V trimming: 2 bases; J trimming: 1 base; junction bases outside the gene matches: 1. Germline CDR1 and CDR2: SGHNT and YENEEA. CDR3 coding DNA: TGTGCCAGCAGCTTATTAGCGGGGTCCTACAATGAGCAGTTCTTC. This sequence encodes CASSLLAGSYNEQFF.

In DNA form, the CDR3 reads TGTGCCAGCAGCTTAAGGAACCAAGCGGGGTACACTGAAGCTTTCTTT. This sequence encodes CASSLRNQAGYTEAFF. The V gene is TRBV7-2, the J gene TRBJ1-1; no clear D. The CDR3 covers 16 residues. The ends were cut back, 2 bases at V and 3 bases at J, with 16 bases in the middle. Germline V gene data show CDR1 as SGHTA and CDR2 as FQGNSA.

The CDR3 nucleotides are TGTGCCAGCAGCTTAGCCCAGGGTTCCTACAGAGCTTTCTTT. Residues: CASSLAQGSYRAFF. The chain recombines TRBV7-2 with TRBJ1-1; D is possibly TRBD1 (5 bases). The CDR3 contains 14 residues. The ends were cut back, 0 bases at V and 10 bases at J, with 15 bases in the middle. Per the germline V gene, CDR1 is SGHTA and CDR2 is FQGNSA.

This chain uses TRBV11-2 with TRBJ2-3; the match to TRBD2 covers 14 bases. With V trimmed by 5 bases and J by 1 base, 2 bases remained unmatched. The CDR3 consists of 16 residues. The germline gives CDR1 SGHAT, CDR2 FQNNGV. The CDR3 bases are TGTGCCAGCAGCCTGGGACTAGCGGGAGGCACAGATACGCAGTATTTT. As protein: CASSLGLAGGTDTQYF.

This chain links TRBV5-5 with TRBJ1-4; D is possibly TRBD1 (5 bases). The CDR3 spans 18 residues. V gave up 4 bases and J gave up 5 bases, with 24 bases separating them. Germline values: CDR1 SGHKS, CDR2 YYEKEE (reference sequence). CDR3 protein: CASSHGGLDLNPNEKLFF. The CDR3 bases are TGTGCCAGCAGCCACGGGGGACTCGACCTCAACCCGAATGAAAAACTGTTTTTT.

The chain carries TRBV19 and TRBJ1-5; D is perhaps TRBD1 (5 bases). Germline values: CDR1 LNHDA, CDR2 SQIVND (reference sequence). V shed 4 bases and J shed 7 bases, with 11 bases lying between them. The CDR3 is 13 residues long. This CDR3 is CASSKTEDQPQHF. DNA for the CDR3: TGTGCCAGTAGTAAGACAGAGGACCAGCCCCAGCATTTT.

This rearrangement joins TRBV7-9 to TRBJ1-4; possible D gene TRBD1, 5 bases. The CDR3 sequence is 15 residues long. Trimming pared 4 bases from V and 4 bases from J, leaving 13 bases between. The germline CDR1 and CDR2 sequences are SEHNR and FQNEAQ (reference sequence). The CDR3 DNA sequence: TGTGCCAGCAGCTCGGGGGACGGCGGTAATGAAAAACTGTTTTTT. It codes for CASSSGDGGNEKLFF.

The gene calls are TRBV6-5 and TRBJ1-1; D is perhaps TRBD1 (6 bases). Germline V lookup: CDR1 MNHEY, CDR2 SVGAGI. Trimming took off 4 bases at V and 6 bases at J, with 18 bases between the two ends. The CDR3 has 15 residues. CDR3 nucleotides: TGTGCCAGCAGTTCCGGGGGGCCCCCTCGCCCTGAAGCTTTCTTT. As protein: CASSSGGPPRPEAFF.

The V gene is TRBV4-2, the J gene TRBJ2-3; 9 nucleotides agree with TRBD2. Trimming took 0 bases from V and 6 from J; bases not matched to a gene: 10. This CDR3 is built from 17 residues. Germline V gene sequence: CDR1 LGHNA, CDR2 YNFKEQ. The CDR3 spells CASSQEKGLAGTDTQYF. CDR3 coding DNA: TGTGCCAGCAGCCAAGAGAAAGGTCTAGCGGGAACGGATACGCAGTATTTT.

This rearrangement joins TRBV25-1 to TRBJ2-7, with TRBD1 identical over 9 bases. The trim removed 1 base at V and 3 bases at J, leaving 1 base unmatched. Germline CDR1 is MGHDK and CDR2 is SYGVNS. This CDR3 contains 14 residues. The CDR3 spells CASSESGQGYEQYF. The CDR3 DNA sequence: TGTGCCAGCAGTGAATCGGGACAGGGCTACGAGCAGTACTTC.

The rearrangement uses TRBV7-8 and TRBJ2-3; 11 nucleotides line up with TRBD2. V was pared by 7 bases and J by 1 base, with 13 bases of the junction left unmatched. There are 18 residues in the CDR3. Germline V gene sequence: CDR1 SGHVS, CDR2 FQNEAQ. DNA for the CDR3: TGTGCCAGCACGGAAAAACTAGCGGGAGTTCGGGGCACAGATACGCAGTATTTT. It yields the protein CASTEKLAGVRGTDTQYF.

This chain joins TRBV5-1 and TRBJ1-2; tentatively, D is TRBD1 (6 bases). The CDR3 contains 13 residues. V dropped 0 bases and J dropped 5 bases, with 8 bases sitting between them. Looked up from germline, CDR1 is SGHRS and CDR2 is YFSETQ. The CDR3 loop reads CASSLGTEYGYTF. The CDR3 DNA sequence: TGCGCCAGCAGCTTGGGGACAGAATATGGCTACACCTTC.

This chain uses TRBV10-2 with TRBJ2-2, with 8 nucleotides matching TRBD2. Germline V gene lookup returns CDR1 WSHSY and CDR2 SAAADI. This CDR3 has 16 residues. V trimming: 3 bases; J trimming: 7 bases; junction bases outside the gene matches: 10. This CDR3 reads CASSETSSGSGGELFF. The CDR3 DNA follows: TGCGCCAGCAGTGAAACGTCTAGCGGGTCGGGCGGGGAGCTGTTTTTT.

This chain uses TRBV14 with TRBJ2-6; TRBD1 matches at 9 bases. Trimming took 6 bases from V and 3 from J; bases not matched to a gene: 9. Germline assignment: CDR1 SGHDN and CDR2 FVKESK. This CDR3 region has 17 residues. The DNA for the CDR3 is TGTGCCAGCAGTAGGGACAGGGAACCCTTTGGGGCCAACGTCCTGACTTTC. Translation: CASSRDREPFGANVLTF. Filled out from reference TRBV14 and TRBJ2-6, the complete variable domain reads EAGVTQFPSHSVIEKGQTVTLRCDPISGHDNLYWYRRVMGKEIKFLLHFVKESKQDESGMPNNRFLAERTGGTYSTLKVQPAELEDSGVYFCASSRDREPFGANVLTFGAGSRLTVL.